This T cell receptor beta chain was recorded in a study of T cell responses to AZD1222 COVID-19 vaccine (dated by TCRdb to the early 2020s). In terms of the full investigation: TCR sequencing covered over 230 trial participants: 207 given two doses of AZD1222 and around 25 given two doses of MenACWY control vaccine. Enrollment into the trials was organized by age into subgroups of 18-55, 56-69 and 70-plus years, and those subgroups contained about 160, 30 and 59 TCR-sequenced participants, respectively.

The CDR3 regions of human TCRbeta chains were analyzed by immunosequencing. Turning to the authors' computational methods: TCRs in the repertoires were matched against a reference library of SARS-CoV-2-specific TCRs that had been generated with the MIRA antigen-specificity platform. Breadth meant the fraction of unique TCRs that were SARS-CoV-2-associated, whereas depth meant the fraction of total T cells that were SARS-CoV-2-associated. Using the MIRA data, each spike-specific TCR was assigned both to the spike region to which the TCR was reactive and to a CD4 or CD8 class. Log10-transformed breadth and depth values were compared by one-way ANOVA with Sidak's multiple comparisons tests. TCRdb's version of the immuneACCESS table is confined to in-frame rearrangements and falls short of the full clone set. An unresolved V gene accounts for under half of the shortfall where checked; the remainder is of unknown origin. Clone size and the V and J calls come from that table; the DNA yielded D and trimming. The sample table holds about 120,000 clones, of which around nine tenths were seen once. In total, the top ten clones hold 3.5% to 4% of the sample.

In the case of this clone: Its specific antigen is unknown. Per-base qualities were not stored, and no clone one base away is much larger.

The time point label, as the study defines it: about 28 days (+/-7) after the second vaccine dose. AZD1222 recipients whose second dose came at about 4 weeks and those whose second dose came at about 12 weeks were combined into one group, since spike-specific TCR depth and breadth did not differ between the two schedules. The vaccinee samples were drawn from two UK trials, COV001 and COV002, one of which was a single-blind randomized controlled phase 2/3 trial testing AZD1222 (ChAdOx1 nCoV-19) in healthy adults. Trial participant PBMC samples were collected at day 0 and day 28 after the second dose for TCRbeta chain sequencing. Spanning cysteine to phenylalanine, the CDR3 consists of 19 amino acids. The entry retains the CDR3 DNA only, 57 bases that are in frame from base 1. According to the germline V gene, CDR1 reads SGHRS and CDR2 reads YFSETQ. V loses 4 bases at its end and J loses 0 bases; junction bases beyond the gene matches: 9.

Broader findings and caveats from the paper: Most participants were white British and females outnumbered males, and the authors suggested that clonal diversity may have been underestimated. Reportedly, close to half of the unique spike-specific TCRs recognized epitopes lying outside the regions that are mutated in the B.1.351 and B.1.1.7 variants. The vaccine-associated CD4 TCRs covered the entire spike protein, and the dominant responses fell in regions 160-218 and 743-854. Spike-specific TCR breadth and depth rose significantly after two AZD1222 doses compared with day 0 and with MenACWY recipients. In the small 56-69-year group, the increase in depth fell short of significance, most likely because of low power. Because no day 14 peak-response samples were available, repertoires were characterized only after the peak T cell response. Conclusions about previously exposed vaccinees are limited, since just a handful of AZD1222 recipients were seropositive for SARS-CoV-2 at baseline.

The material sequenced was peripheral blood, taken 28 days after the second AZD1222 dose. This receptor was identified in an adult who received the AZD1222 COVID-19 vaccine. The rearrangement joined TRBV5-1 to TRBJ2-3, with 15 bases in between that match TRBD2. The CDR3 protein sequence reads: CASSGGLAGGATSTDTQYF. The DNA reads TGCGCCAGCAGCGGGGGACTAGCGGGGGGCGCGACTAGCACAGATACGCAGTATTTT. Outside the CDR3, residues come from the reference TRBV5-1 and TRBJ2-3 proteins, so the full variable domain is: KAGVTQTPRYLIKTRGQQVTLSCSPISGHRSVSWYQQTPGQGLQFLFEYFSETQRNKGNFPGRFSGRQFSNSRSEMNVSTLELGDSALYLCASSGGLAGGATSTDTQYFGPGTRLTVL.